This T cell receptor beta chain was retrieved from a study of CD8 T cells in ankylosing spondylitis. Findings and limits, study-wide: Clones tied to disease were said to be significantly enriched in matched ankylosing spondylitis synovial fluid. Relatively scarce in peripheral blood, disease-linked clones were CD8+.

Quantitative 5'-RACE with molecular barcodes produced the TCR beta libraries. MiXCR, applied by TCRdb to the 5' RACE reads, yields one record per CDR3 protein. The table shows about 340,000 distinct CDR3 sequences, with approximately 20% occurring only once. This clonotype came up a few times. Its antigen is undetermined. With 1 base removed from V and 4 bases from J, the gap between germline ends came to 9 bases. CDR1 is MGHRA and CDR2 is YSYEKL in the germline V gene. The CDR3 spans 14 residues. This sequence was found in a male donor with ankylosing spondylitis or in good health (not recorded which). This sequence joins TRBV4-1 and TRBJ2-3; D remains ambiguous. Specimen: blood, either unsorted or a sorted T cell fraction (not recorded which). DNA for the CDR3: TGCGCCAGCAGCCAAGTCGGAGTCGCAGATACGCAGTATTTT. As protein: CASSQVGVADTQYF.